The 11 T cell receptor beta chains presented below share a single source sample, sequenced in a study of early T cells in non-severe SARS-CoV-2 infection. TCRdb recomputed calls from the 5' RACE reads with MiXCR, one row per CDR3 protein. The sample has about 54,000 distinct CDR3 sequences; less than 9.5% are singletons. The sample was whole blood, taken at baseline. These receptors were obtained from an adult who was a healthcare worker with PCR-confirmed SARS-CoV-2 infection or an uninfected control (not recorded which).

The chain joins TRBV19 to TRBJ2-5; D assignment may be TRBD1 or TRBD2 (5 bases each). Deletions cut 4 bases from V and 4 bases from J, with 19 bases between. The CDR3 length is 16 residues. From germline, CDR1 is LNHDA and CDR2 SQIVND (reference sequence). The CDR3 here is CASSSPRTLGAETQYF. For the CDR3, the DNA is TGTGCCAGTAGTAGCCCTCGGACTCTAGGGGCAGAGACCCAGTACTTC.

This clonotype has ten or more counts. V is TRBV6-1 and J is TRBJ2-2; D is unclear. The CDR3 totals 14 residues. The V gene's germline CDR1 is MNHNS and CDR2 SASEGT. V was pared by 5 bases and J by 1 base, with 8 bases between. CDR3 in DNA: TGTGCCAGCAGTATGAACAGGAACACCGGGGAGCTGTTTTTT. Translation gives CASSMNRNTGELFF.

This rearrangement joins TRBV7-9 to TRBJ1-1; D gene uncertain. V was shortened by 3 bases and J by 0 bases, with 11 bases between the two germline ends. The length of the CDR3 is 15 residues. CDR1 SEHNR and CDR2 FQNEAQ come from the germline V gene (reference sequence). The CDR3 sequence: CASSFNMFMNTEAFF. In DNA form, the CDR3 reads TGTGCCAGCAGCTTTAATATGTTCATGAACACTGAAGCTTTCTTT. Together with reference TRBV7-9 and TRBJ1-1, the CDR3 gives the full variable domain: DTGVSQNPRHKITKRGQNVTFRCDPISEHNRLYWYRQTLGQGPEFLTYFQNEAQLEKSRLLSDRFSAERPKGSFSTLEIQRTEQGDSAMYLCASSFNMFMNTEAFFGQGTRLTVV.

In this sample, this clonotype turned up many times. The gene calls are TRBV7-2 and TRBJ2-3; D not resolved. CDR1 and CDR2 (germline): SGHTA, FQGNSA. Trimming removed 7 bases at V and 2 bases at J, with 10 bases between. There are 13 residues in the CDR3. CDR3: CASKPPITDTQYF. Written as DNA, the CDR3 is TGTGCCAGCAAGCCACCGATCACAGATACGCAGTATTTT.

V and J are TRBV4-3 and TRBJ2-4; 7 nucleotides align to TRBD2. Germline CDR1 and CDR2: LGHNA and YSLEER. With 0 bases clipped from V and 6 bases from J, the junction kept 11 bases outside the gene matches. This CDR3 comprises 17 residues. DNA for the CDR3: TGCGCCAGCAGCCAAGATGGGGCAGGCGGGGGTCTAAACATTCAGTACTTC. Its protein is CASSQDGAGGGLNIQYF.

For this clonotype: It may be a read error: a sequence one base away is much more abundant. The chain carries TRBV2 and TRBJ2-1; D is ambiguous. Germline loops: CDR1 SNHLY, CDR2 FYNNEI. The CDR3 has 16 amino acids. Trimming took 6 bases from V and 0 from J, leaving 15 bases between them. CDR3 sequence: CASRVSSAGSYNEQFF. The CDR3 DNA reads TGTGCCAGCAGAGTGTCGAGCGCCGGCTCCTACAATGAGCAGTTCTTC.

This clonotype has a handful of counts. V usage is TRBV15 and J usage is TRBJ1-6, with TRBD1 matching 10 bases. CDR1 and CDR2 (germline): LNHNV, YYDKDF (reference sequence). The CDR3 length is 15 residues. V shed 1 base and J 10 bases; nucleotides not matched to a gene: 4. CDR3 in amino acids: CATSRGETGGSPLHF. CDR3 bases: TGTGCCACCAGCAGAGGGGAGACAGGGGGCTCACCCCTCCACTTT.

This clonotype was detected ten times or more. The J gene is TRBJ2-1, the V gene TRBV4-2; 15 bases are shared with TRBD2. CDR1 is LGHNA, CDR2 YNFKEQ, per germline. The CDR3 contains 19 residues. J was trimmed by 2 bases and V by 2 bases; bases with no gene match: 7. The CDR3 region has the DNA TGTGCCAGCAGCCAAACAGGGACTAGCGGGAGGTTAGCCTACAATGAGCAGTTCTTC. Translating it yields CASSQTGTSGRLAYNEQFF.

This clonotype came up many times. The rearrangement uses TRBV7-9 and TRBJ1-2; 7 bases are shared with TRBD1. V lost 2 bases, J lost 0 bases, and 3 bases stayed unmatched. The germline gives CDR1 SEHNR, CDR2 FQNEAQ (reference sequence). This CDR3 is 15 amino acids long. CDR3 nucleotide sequence: TGTGCCAGCAGCTTAATTCAGGGGGCTAACTATGGCTACACCTTC. It specifies CASSLIQGANYGYTF.

The chain couples TRBV2 to TRBJ2-5; 11 bases align to TRBD1. V gave up 6 bases and J gave up 7 bases; unmatched junction bases: 10. The CDR3 covers 15 residues. In germline, CDR1 is SNHLY, CDR2 FYNNEI. The CDR3 DNA sequence: TGTGCCAGCAGGGAGGGGACAGGGGGACCCTCGACCCAGTACTTC. Translating gives CASREGTGGPSTQYF.

This clonotype has at least ten counts. The chain has TRBV4-2 and TRBJ2-1; D call uncertain. Germline assignment: CDR1 LGHNA and CDR2 YNFKEQ. This CDR3 has 14 amino acids. The ends were cut back, 1 base at V and 8 bases at J, with 12 bases in the middle. The CDR3 loop reads CASSQAEAQDEQFF. The CDR3 nucleotides read TGTGCCAGCAGCCAAGCAGAGGCTCAAGATGAGCAGTTCTTC.